The 10 T cell receptor beta chains reported below all come from one sample, sequenced in a study of blood T cell repertoires in COVID-19. Method: immunoSEQ multiplex PCR; TCRdb's copy keeps in-frame clones and lacks some. The sample holds 90,000 to 120,000 clones, about 80% seen once. What was sequenced was peripheral blood. These receptors were obtained from a man aged 70 or older with acute or convalescent COVID-19.

This chain links TRBV3-1 (or the pseudogene TRBV3-2) with TRBJ2-5; 12 bases match TRBD2. The junction had 4 bases not matched to a gene; V was cut back by 4 bases and J by 4 bases. Germline lookup yields CDR1 LGHDT and CDR2 YNNKEL (reference sequence). There are 15 residues in the CDR3. The CDR3 sequence: CASSLGLAGSETQYF. The CDR3 coding sequence is TGTGCCAGCAGCCTCGGACTAGCGGGGTCAGAGACCCAGTACTTC.

This chain connects TRBV5-6 to TRBJ1-6; D remains ambiguous. CDR1 is SGHDT, CDR2 YYEEEE, per germline. This CDR3 spans 16 amino acids. Trimming stripped 2 bases from V and 5 bases from J, with 14 bases between. This CDR3 reads CASSFRGPRNNSPLHF. DNA of the CDR3: TGTGCCAGCAGCTTCAGAGGGCCTAGGAATAATTCACCCCTCCACTTT.

This clone occurred once. The J gene is TRBJ1-1, the V gene TRBV6-5; D call uncertain. V dropped 3 bases and J dropped 1 base, with 9 bases sitting between them. Germline CDR1 and CDR2: MNHEY and SVGAGI. The length of the CDR3 is 14 residues. The CDR3 is CASSYETPNTEAFF. The DNA for the CDR3 is TGTGCCAGCAGTTATGAGACACCGAACACTGAAGCTTTCTTT.

This chain joins TRBV29-1 and TRBJ1-6; weak D call: TRBD1 (6 bases). CDR1 is SQVTM, CDR2 ANQGSEA, per germline. The V end was cut by 5 bases, the J end by 7 bases, with 15 bases between. This CDR3 has 14 amino acids. CDR3 residues: CSVREGGDNSPLHF. The DNA of the CDR3 is TGCAGCGTTAGGGAGGGGGGAGACAATTCACCCCTCCACTTT.

The chain joins TRBV6-5 to TRBJ1-6; no firm D call. The CDR3 has 13 amino acids. Trimming took 7 bases from V and 7 from J, leaving 11 bases between them. In germline, CDR1 is MNHEY, CDR2 SVGAGI. In nucleotides, the CDR3 is TGTGCCAGCAAGCGTGGCGGGAATTCACCCCTCCACTTT. This codes for CASKRGGNSPLHF.

DNA for the CDR3: TGTGCCAGCAGCTTAGCGTTGGCAGGGTTCTCTGGAAACACCATATATTTT. It encodes CASSLALAGFSGNTIYF. The V gene is TRBV7-8, the J gene TRBJ1-3, with D possibly TRBD1 on 5 matching bases. CDR1 SGHVS and CDR2 FQNEAQ come from the germline V gene. The CDR3 runs 17 residues. The ends were cut back, 0 bases at V and 0 bases at J, with 12 bases in the middle.

The chain combines TRBV19 with TRBJ1-2; 7 positions agree with TRBD1. This CDR3 is 14 amino acids long. Germline V gives CDR1 LNHDA, CDR2 SQIVND (reference sequence). Germline trimming cut 2 bases from V and 2 bases from J; bases unmatched to any gene: 2. In DNA, the CDR3 is TGTGCCAGTAGTATAACGGACAGGAACTATGGCTACACCTTC. As protein: CASSITDRNYGYTF.

This clone was observed once. The chain employs TRBV12-3 or TRBV12-4 and TRBJ2-2, with D unresolved. The CDR3 spans 13 residues. Trimming left V 1 base short and J 5 bases short, with 5 bases between. CDR3 amino acids: CASSLGRTGELFF. The CDR3 DNA reads TGTGCCAGCAGTTTAGGGCGGACCGGGGAGCTGTTTTTT.

The rearrangement uses TRBV7-9 and TRBJ2-1, with 16 bases lining up with TRBD2. The length of the CDR3 is 18 residues. Germline V CDR1 and CDR2: SEHNR, FQNEAQ (reference sequence). Trimming took 1 base from V and 7 from J; bases not matched to a gene: 7. This CDR3 reads CASSLELMGLAGGNEQFF. The CDR3 DNA reads as TGTGCCAGCAGCTTAGAACTTATGGGACTAGCGGGGGGGAATGAGCAGTTCTTC.

This clone was counted once. The chain is built from TRBV19 and TRBJ1-1; 8 nucleotides align to TRBD1. V shed 3 bases and J 5 bases; nucleotides not matched to a gene: 5. The CDR3 has 14 amino acids. Per the germline V gene, CDR1 is LNHDA and CDR2 is SQIVND (reference sequence). The CDR3 region has the DNA TGTGCCAGTAGTATCCAGGGGGCCGGAACTGAAGCTTTCTTT. Encoded protein: CASSIQGAGTEAFF.